This T cell receptor (beta chain) was sequenced for a study of graft-versus-host responses after intestinal transplantation (dated by TCRdb to the early 2020s). Study-level background: Recipients received multivisceral, liver-intestinal, or isolated intestinal transplants. The cohort enrolled roughly 25 intestinal transplant recipients including one retransplant, and a few patients lacking pretransplant specimens were excluded. Every recipient was given anti-thymocyte globulin induction, then maintenance tacrolimus and steroids for two to three years. Donor T cell macrochimerism was defined as a peak of at least 4% donor T cells among recipient peripheral blood mononuclear cells. Graft-versus-host and host-versus-graft alloreactive T cell clones were tracked in the graft, circulation and bone marrow after intestinal transplantation using bulk TCR-beta CDR3 sequencing. Rather than going through the commercial service, samples from three later patients were sequenced in-house on an Illumina MiSeq and processed with MiXCR. Alloreactive clones were identified by sequencing pre-transplant mixed lymphocyte reaction products and comparing them with unstimulated pre-transplant donor and recipient T cells.

General conclusions and limits of the study: GvH clones were detected in recipient bone marrow, and some of these GvH clones were observed earlier in ileal mucosa or blood, consistent with an intestinal mucosal origin. In patients with donor T cell macrochimerism, the allografts had high GvH to HvG T cell clonal ratios. Conclusions were limited by the relatively low number and heterogeneity of intestinal transplant patients. Early after transplant, declines in HvG clones were associated with peak levels of circulating GvH clones.

For CDR1 and CDR2, the germline V gene lists MDHEN and SYDVKM. V is cut by 1 base and J by 10 bases, and the space between the germline ends is 13 bases. Measured from the cysteine to the phenylalanine, the CDR3 is 13 residues long. Left in the record is the CDR3 DNA by itself, 39 bases read in frame from the first base. Taken with the paper, the label for time point translates to: cells obtained before transplantation from donor or recipient. CD3+CD4+ and CD3+CD8+ populations were FACS-sorted from unstimulated pre-transplant donor and recipient cells taken from spleen or lymph nodes. On this clone: Its antigen is not yet known. Per-base quality was not reported, and no clone a single base away is much larger than it.

The library was made by the immunoSEQ multiplex PCR assay. For most patients, genomic DNA was isolated using the Qiagen DNeasy Blood and Tissue Kit and was shipped frozen to Adaptive Biotechnologies for TCR sequencing. For most patients, genomic DNA was subjected to high-throughput TCR-beta CDR3 sequencing by Adaptive Biotechnologies. The paper's processing steps were these. Adaptive's ImmunoSEQ software supplied the TCR sequencing data for roughly 17 patients, while MiXCR and VDJtools were used to process a few other patients. CD4 versus CD8 sorting errors were corrected by removing sequences found in both subsets at a frequency ratio below 5:1. CDR3 nucleotide sequences shared by donor and recipient were removed because the origin of these sequences could not be assigned. At least 2-fold expansion over unstimulated cells and a minimum CFSE-low frequency of 0.002% (template counts) or 0.001% (read counts) were required for clones to be classified as alloreactive. Clones were considered mappable if detected in sequenced pre-transplant spleen, lymph node, or MLR CFSE-low populations of the donor or recipient. The cumulative frequency of alloreactive clones was calculated as a percentage of all sequences, weighted by copy number. This is the immuneACCESS table as TCRdb keeps it, with only in-frame sequences that have V and J called. A part of the clones is gone; compared with another copy, unresolved V genes explain less than half, and the rest is unexplained. V and J calls and clone size are given by that table; D and trimming were obtained from the DNA. A total of tens of thousands of clones appear in this sample, about 89% of them only once. The ten largest clones add up to approximately 0.34% of the sample.

The clonotype originates from a human donor who received an intestinal transplant. Sequencing used unstimulated CD4+ T cells sorted from spleen or lymph node cells, obtained before intestinal transplant. The V and J genes are TRBV28 and TRBJ1-1; TRBD1 is a possible D gene, resting on 5 matching bases. The CDR3 loop reads CASSLLGGVAAFF. The bases are TGTGCCAGCAGTTTATTGGGGGGGGTCGCAGCTTTCTTT.